This TCR beta chain appears in the sequencing data of a study of T cells in Graves' hyperthyroidism and ophthalmopathy. Notes on the study in general: The blood repertoire included most of the expanded thyroid clonotypes above 0.001.

This clonotype was observed many times. Its antigen is currently unknown. RNA transcripts served as the template for amplifying TCR beta CDR3 regions. TCR CDR3 underwent first-round RT-PCR with the HTBI primer set. TCRdb analysed the multiplex PCR reads with MiXCR anew, one entry per CDR3 protein. The sample carries hundreds of thousands of distinct CDR3 sequences, around a quarter recorded once. Diagnoses used clinical symptoms, serum thyroxine and TRAb, thyroid ultrasound and orbital computed tomography. Germline V CDR1 and CDR2: PRHDT, FYEKMQ (reference sequence). The CDR3 sequence is 15 residues long. Trimming left V 5 bases short and J 5 bases short, with 15 bases between.

The sequence was collected from a man aged 40-50 years with Graves' hyperthyroidism that later progressed to Graves' ophthalmopathy. Sequenced: blood. The chain couples TRBV13 to TRBJ2-2, with D tentatively TRBD1 (6 bases). DNA of the CDR3: TGTGCCAGCAGCCTGACAGGAACGGGGACCGGGGAGCTGTTTTTT. The encoded protein is CASSLTGTGTGELFF.